The clone carrying this TCR beta chain was found a few times. The authors' processing: Amplification of reference gene primers provided the estimated nucleated cell counts. Repertoires were generated with immunoSEQ multiplex PCR, while TCRdb's copy carries only in-frame clones and drops some. The D gene and trimming were derived from the DNA, and the V and J assignments and clone size from that table. Counted here are over 150,000 clones, 80% to 85% occurring once; the ten biggest clones make up roughly 7.5%. This entry is derived from a study of blood T cell repertoires in COVID-19. Study information: The United States, Italy and Spain provided the acute and convalescent COVID-19 samples. From T cells, B-cell-depleted T cells, or PBMCs came the material, which was cDNA or gDNA.

With 2 bases removed from V and 2 bases from J, the gap between germline ends came to 10 bases. Looked up from germline, CDR1 is MNHNS and CDR2 is SASEGT. The length of the CDR3 is 15 residues. Seattle enrolled patients during active infection and tracked them longitudinally. The V gene is TRBV6-1, the J gene TRBJ1-3, with D possibly TRBD1 on 5 matching bases. This TCR was recovered from a woman aged 70 to 79 with COVID-19, enrolled during active disease. Material for sequencing was peripheral blood. CDR3 protein: CASSESPGTGNTIYF. The CDR3, as DNA: TGTGCCAGCAGTGAATCTCCAGGGACTGGAAACACCATATATTTT.